The rows below give T cell receptor beta chains drawn from one sample of a study of T cell repertoires in cytomegalovirus infection. TCRdb reprocessed the reads via MiXCR and lists one record per CDR3 protein. Of fewer than 250,000 distinct CDR3 sequences in the sample, roughly an eighth were seen once. Material: PBMCs. The receptors were sampled from a human donor in good health (CMV status not recorded). Some clones in this sample may be carry-over from other donors' samples. CDR3s include the opening cysteine and the closing phenylalanine or tryptophan. Each record gives: V gene, D gene, clone size, J gene, CDR3 DNA, CDR3 protein. A D gene is named only where the DNA matches it firmly. For some rows the clone size is stated as once, few or many, or as a class when expanded; others skip it.

V: TRBV27; D: NA; size: many; J: TRBJ2-3; DNA: TGTGCCAGCAGTTTTAGAGATACGCAGTATTTT; CDR3: CASSFRDTQYF
V: TRBV20-1; D: NA; size: few; J: TRBJ1-1; DNA: TGCAGTGCAAAAGGAGGGGTCGGAGCTTTCTTT; CDR3: CSAKGGVGAFF
V: TRBV6-5; D: NA; size: many; J: TRBJ1-3; DNA: TGTGCCAGCAGTTACTCGATGGGTCAGAGCTCTGGAAACACCATATATTTT; CDR3: CASSYSMGQSSGNTIYF
V: TRBV6-1; D: TRBD2; size: NA; J: TRBJ2-7; DNA: TGTGCCAGCATTCGACGGGGGGGCTACGAGCAGTACTTC; CDR3: CASIRRGGYEQYF
V: TRBV6-2/TRBV6-3; D: NA; size: NA; J: TRBJ1-2; DNA: TGTGCCAGCAGTTACTCACAGGACTATGGCTACACCTTC; CDR3: CASSYSQDYGYTF
V: TRBV7-2; D: TRBD1; size: many; J: TRBJ1-4; DNA: TGTGCCAGCAGCTTAGAGGGACAGAGCCATGAAAAACTGTTTTTT; CDR3: CASSLEGQSHEKLFF
V: TRBV19; D: TRBD1; size: many; J: TRBJ2-6; DNA: TGTGCCAGTAGTATAGGTGGGACAGGGGCTATTGGGGCCAACGTCCTGACTTTC; CDR3: CASSIGGTGAIGANVLTF
V: TRBV12-3/TRBV12-4; D: NA; size: many; J: TRBJ2-2; DNA: TGTGCCAGCAGTTTAGGGTCCGTGAACACCGGGGAGCTGTTTTTT; CDR3: CASSLGSVNTGELFF
V: TRBV19; D: NA; size: NA; J: TRBJ1-5; DNA: TGTGCCAGTAGTATCGAGGGTTCCGGCAATCAGCCCCAGCATTTT; CDR3: CASSIEGSGNQPQHF
V: TRBV28; D: TRBD1; size: few; J: TRBJ2-7; DNA: TGTGCCAGCAGTTTGGGAGACAGGGCGGCGCAGTACTTC; CDR3: CASSLGDRAAQYF
V: TRBV11-1; D: NA; size: many; J: TRBJ1-5; DNA: TGTGCCAGCAGCTTAAGGCAGGATCAGCCCCAGCATTTT; CDR3: CASSLRQDQPQHF
V: TRBV12-5; D: NA; size: NA; J: TRBJ1-1; DNA: TGTGCTTGTGCCCTGGGGCGAACCGTGAACACTGAAGCTTTCTTT; CDR3: CACALGRTVNTEAFF
V: TRBV6-5; D: NA; size: few; J: TRBJ1-4; DNA: TGTGCCAGCAGGGGGGGGGGAACTAATGAAAAACTGTTTTTT; CDR3: CASRGGGTNEKLFF
V: TRBV7-2; D: NA; size: many; J: TRBJ2-5; DNA: TGTGCCAGCAGCTTAGACGGGCGGGGGCTTCCTCAAGAGACCCAGTACTTC; CDR3: CASSLDGRGLPQETQYF